These 18 T cell receptor beta chains share one sample of origin, sequenced in a study of T-cell memory formation after mild COVID-19. A single record per CDR3 protein comes from TCRdb applying MiXCR to the 5' RACE reads. The table lists 280,000 or so distinct CDR3 sequences, about a sixth of them singletons. The material sequenced was PBMCs or a T cell subset sorted from them (not recorded which). These receptor sequences come from a young man who had mild COVID-19 (a few samples of this study predate the infection). Cell type and time point are not known.

This clonotype has a handful of counts. The gene calls are TRBV7-9 and TRBJ2-7; D is tentatively TRBD1 or TRBD2 (5 bases each). Trimming shortened V by 4 bases and J by 3 bases, and 22 bases separated the two germline ends. Germline V gene sequence: CDR1 SEHNR, CDR2 FQNEAQ (reference sequence). This CDR3 contains 17 residues. CDR3 in amino acids: CASSSTGTLGLNYEQYV. The CDR3 nucleotides are TGTGCCAGCAGCTCCACCGGGACCCTGGGGCTGAACTACGAGCAGTACGTC.

This clonotype came up a few times. This chain uses TRBV4-1 with TRBJ2-3; TRBD2 is a possible D gene (5 bases). The CDR3 has 16 amino acids. V lost 0 bases and J lost 0, with 10 bases in between. CDR1 and CDR2 from the germline V gene are MGHRA and YSYEKL. The chain's CDR3 is CASSQETTPSTDTQYF. The CDR3 DNA reads as TGCGCCAGCAGCCAAGAGACTACCCCTAGCACAGATACGCAGTATTTT.

This rearrangement joins TRBV5-5 to TRBJ2-2; D is uncertain. The CDR3 extends over 17 amino acids. V gave up 0 bases and J gave up 6 bases, with 18 bases separating them. Germline V lookup: CDR1 SGHKS, CDR2 YYEKEE (reference sequence). The CDR3 is CASSLVAVMSNAGELFF. Written as DNA, the CDR3 is TGTGCCAGCAGCTTGGTGGCCGTCATGTCTAACGCCGGGGAGCTGTTTTTT.

The chain recombines TRBV6-1 with TRBJ1-3, with 8 bases that match TRBD1. The CDR3 length is 16 residues. The germline V gene encodes CDR1 MNHNS and CDR2 SASEGT. The V and J ends lost 4 bases and 4 bases, in that order; junction bases with no gene match: 9. CDR3 DNA: TGTGCCAGCAGTGGCCCCGGGACAGGATTGGGAAACACCATATATTTT. The encoded protein is CASSGPGTGLGNTIYF.

The chain is built from TRBV12-3 or TRBV12-4 and TRBJ2-7; TRBD1 aligns across 8 bases. This CDR3 has 14 amino acids. Unmatched junction bases numbered 7, after V lost 5 bases and J lost 4 bases. This chain's CDR3 is CASSTGQGFYEQYV. CDR3 sequence (DNA): TGTGCCAGCAGTACAGGACAGGGCTTTTACGAGCAGTACGTC.

The chain is built from TRBV7-2 and TRBJ2-5; TRBD2 is a possible D gene (5 bases). The CDR3 runs to 15 residues. The germline CDR1 and CDR2 sequences are SGHTA and FQGNSA. The V and J ends lost 1 base and 5 bases respectively, with 14 bases between them. As DNA, the CDR3 is TGTGCCAGCAGCTTAGGGACGGGTTCGGGGGAGACCCAGTACTTC. Translated: CASSLGTGSGETQYF. The variable domain in full, with the rest retrieved from reference TRBV7-2 and TRBJ2-5, is GAGVSQSPSNKVTEKGKDVELRCDPISGHTALYWYRQSLGQGLEFLIYFQGNSAPDKSGLPSDRFSAERTGGSVSTLTIQRTQQEDSAVYLCASSLGTGSGETQYFGPGTRLLVL.

This clonotype was observed once. The V gene is TRBV20-1, the J gene TRBJ1-2; D is possibly TRBD1 (6 bases). This CDR3 is built from 12 residues. V lost 6 bases and J lost 6, with 14 bases in between. Germline V lookup: CDR1 DFQATT, CDR2 SNEGSKA (reference sequence). CDR3 region: CSARLGTNGYTF. In nucleotides, the CDR3 is TGCAGTGCACGCCTCGGGACAAATGGCTACACCTTC.

This clonotype has a count of ten or more. The chain combines TRBV5-1 with TRBJ2-5; 8 bases are shared with TRBD1. The CDR3 loop spans 14 amino acids. Germline assignment: CDR1 SGHRS and CDR2 YFSETQ. With V trimmed by 6 bases and J by 4 bases, 8 bases remained unmatched. In DNA, the CDR3 is TGCGCCAGCACCACAGGACAGGGACGAGAGACCCAGTACTTC. Residues: CASTTGQGRETQYF.

This clonotype was recorded many times. This chain links TRBV5-1 with TRBJ2-5; 9 nucleotides line up with TRBD2. V was clipped by 5 bases and J by 4 bases; unmatched bases: 15. CDR1 and CDR2 from the germline V gene are SGHRS and YFSETQ. The length of the CDR3 is 17 residues. The CDR3 nucleotides read TGCGCCAGCAGACCAGGTTTGCGGGGGGGCGGAGGAGAGACCCAGTACTTC. Residues: CASRPGLRGGGGETQYF.

The chain has TRBV20-1 and TRBJ2-1; 14 nucleotides match TRBD2. The CDR3 is 17 amino acids. V gave up 2 bases and J gave up 4 bases; unmatched junction bases: 7. CDR1 and CDR2 (germline): DFQATT, SNEGSKA (reference sequence). This chain's CDR3 is CSARLTRLAGGYNEQFF. CDR3 bases: TGCAGTGCTAGACTTACGAGACTAGCGGGGGGGTACAATGAGCAGTTCTTC.

This chain uses TRBV20-1 with TRBJ1-1, with D uncertain. Looked up from germline, CDR1 is DFQATT and CDR2 is SNEGSKA (reference sequence). There are 14 residues in the CDR3. Trimming removed 0 bases from V and 1 base from J, with 9 bases in between. This chain's CDR3 is CSARDPRGNTEAFF. The CDR3 DNA reads TGCAGTGCTAGAGATCCCCGGGGGAACACTGAAGCTTTCTTT.

This clonotype was found a few times. The V and J genes are TRBV10-3 and TRBJ1-1, with D uncertain. In germline, CDR1 is ENHRY, CDR2 SYGVKD. The CDR3 consists of 13 residues. The germline V and J ends were trimmed by 0 bases and 5 bases, with 7 bases remaining between them. The CDR3 DNA sequence: TGTGCCATCAGTGAGTCGAAACGGACTGAAGCTTTCTTT. Translating gives CAISESKRTEAFF.

The genes are TRBV7-9 and TRBJ2-3, with 8 bases fitting TRBD1. Looked up from germline, CDR1 is SEHNR and CDR2 is FQNEAQ (reference sequence). The junction had 6 bases not matched to a gene; V was cut back by 1 base and J by 0 bases. This CDR3 spans 17 amino acids. Here the CDR3 DNA reads TGTGCCAGCAGCTTAGGAACAGGGGGTGGGAGCACAGATACGCAGTATTTT. Encoded protein: CASSLGTGGGSTDTQYF.

V usage is TRBV7-2 and J usage is TRBJ1-2; D unresolved. Germline V CDR1 and CDR2: SGHTA, FQGNSA. V was pared by 4 bases and J by 4 bases, with 10 bases between. CDR3 length: 13 residues. CDR3 nucleotide sequence: TGTGCCAGCAGCTCTGTGGGAGGCTATGGCTACACCTTC. Translation gives CASSSVGGYGYTF.

Remarks on this clonotype: It may be a read error: a sequence one base away is much more abundant. V and J are TRBV5-1 and TRBJ2-3; tentative D call: TRBD2 (5 bases). This CDR3 comprises 15 residues. Germline CDR1 SGHRS, CDR2 YFSETQ. CDR3 DNA: TGCGCCAGCAGCTACCGTGCGCCTAGCACAGTTACGCAGTATTTT. Its translation: CASSYRAPSTVTQYF. Variable domain in full (rest from reference TRBV5-1 and TRBJ2-3): KAGVTQTPRYLIKTRGQQVTLSCSPISGHRSVSWYQQTPGQGLQFLFEYFSETQRNKGNFPGRFSGRQFSNSRSEMNVSTLELGDSALYLCASSYRAPSTVTQYFGPGTRLTVL.

The chain recombines TRBV18 with TRBJ2-6; D remains unclear. This CDR3 is built from 15 residues. Germline V gene sequence: CDR1 KGHSH, CDR2 LQKENI. Trimming took off 2 bases at V and 0 bases at J, with 5 bases between the two ends. For the CDR3, the DNA is TGTGCCAGCTCACCAGAGAGCTCTGGGGCCAACGTCCTGACTTTC. It encodes CASSPESSGANVLTF.

This clonotype has a handful of counts. The genes are TRBV18 and TRBJ2-3; 7 bases map to TRBD2. Germline CDR1 reads KGHSH; CDR2 reads LQKENI. The ends lost 2 bases at V and 5 bases at J; junction bases unmatched: 4. CDR3 length: 14 residues. CDR3 amino acids: CASSPSGDQDTQYF. The DNA for the CDR3 is TGTGCCAGCTCACCAAGCGGGGATCAAGATACGCAGTATTTT.

This clonotype has a handful of counts. The chain carries TRBV4-3 and TRBJ2-2; D may be TRBD2 (5 bases). The germline CDR1 and CDR2 sequences are LGHNA and YSLEER. The CDR3 extends over 15 amino acids. Trimming took off 3 bases at V and 3 bases at J, with 11 bases between the two ends. CDR3 in amino acids: CASSQEAGDTGELFF. CDR3 DNA sequence: TGCGCCAGCAGCCAGGAGGCGGGTGACACCGGGGAGCTGTTTTTT.